The following is a T cell receptor (beta chain) sequence with its context. Its specificity is unknown. The data originate from a study of STAT3 mutations in large granular lymphocyte leukemia. Study-wide points: In T-cell large granular lymphocyte leukemia, about half of patients showed multiple immunodominant subclonotypes.

The length of the CDR3 is 16 residues. Germline V CDR1 and CDR2: PRHDT, FYEKMQ (reference sequence). The ends were cut back, 6 bases at V and 0 bases at J, with 12 bases in the middle. Profiling relied on immunoSEQ multiplex PCR, and the TCRdb table lists in-frame clones only, not all of them. Found here are around 10,000 clones, about 52% of them singletons; the top ten hold roughly 8.8%. The chain recombines TRBV13 with TRBJ1-6; D unclear. Source material: peripheral blood mononuclear cells. This clonotype was obtained from a boy under 18 with T-cell large granular lymphocyte leukemia. Some clones in this sample may be carry-over from other donors' samples. The CDR3 DNA reads TGTGCCAGCAGTCAAGCTGGAAACTCCTATAATTCACCCCTCCACTTT. Translating it yields CASSQAGNSYNSPLHF.